A selection of T cell receptor beta chains follows, all from one sample in a study of shared clonotypes between healthy human individuals. Measured with immunoSEQ multiplex PCR; TCRdb has only the in-frame clones, and not every one. This sample yields about 470,000 clones, of which about 85% are seen a single time; around 14% belongs to the top ten. Sequenced sample: PBMCs. These receptors all come from a woman in her thirties or forties in good health. Some clones in this sample may be carry-over from other donors' samples. The CDR3 runs from the conserved cysteine through the conserved F or W. Fields, in order: D gene, clone size, J gene, V gene, CDR3 DNA, CDR3 protein. The D gene is left open where the match is weak. The listing skips clone size in some rows; elsewhere it reads once, few, many or a size class.

d_call: TRBD2
clone_size: .
j_call: TRBJ2-3
v_call: TRBV5-5
cdr3_nt: TGTGCCAGCAGCTTTACTAGCGGGAGTATTGGGTTCACAGATACGCAGTATTTT
cdr3_aa: CASSFTSGSIGFTDTQYF

d_call: .
clone_size: .
j_call: TRBJ1-4
v_call: TRBV7-9
cdr3_nt: TGTGCCAGCAGCAAAGGCCCCCACCGGAGGTCTGAAAAACTGTTTTTT
cdr3_aa: CASSKGPHRRSEKLFF

d_call: .
clone_size: .
j_call: TRBJ2-1
v_call: TRBV14
cdr3_nt: TGTGCCAGCAGCCAAGATCTTGACTCCCCGGGCTCCTACAATGAGCAGTTCTTC
cdr3_aa: CASSQDLDSPGSYNEQFF

d_call: .
clone_size: .
j_call: TRBJ2-3
v_call: TRBV6-4
cdr3_nt: TGTGCCAGCAATAAAGGGGTAGCGAGCCCAGATACGCAGTATTTT
cdr3_aa: CASNKGVASPDTQYF

d_call: .
clone_size: .
j_call: TRBJ1-1
v_call: TRBV2
cdr3_nt: TGTGCCAGCAGGGACCGGACAGCGAACACTGAAGCTTTCTTT
cdr3_aa: CASRDRTANTEAFF

d_call: TRBD1
clone_size: .
j_call: TRBJ2-7
v_call: TRBV5-1
cdr3_nt: TGCGCCAGCAGCTTGACCACGGGACAGTTTTACGAGCAGTACTTC
cdr3_aa: CASSLTTGQFYEQYF

d_call: .
clone_size: .
j_call: TRBJ1-1
v_call: TRBV28
cdr3_nt: TGTGCCAGCAGTTCCGCGGCAGGCCCTGGAACTGAAGCTTTCTTT
cdr3_aa: CASSSAAGPGTEAFF

d_call: .
clone_size: .
j_call: TRBJ2-7
v_call: TRBV28
cdr3_nt: TGTGCCACCACCCGGGGGGCCTCCTACGAGCAGTACTTC
cdr3_aa: CATTRGASYEQYF

d_call: .
clone_size: .
j_call: TRBJ1-3
v_call: TRBV6-5
cdr3_nt: TGTGCCAGCAGTTACTCGACGGGCAGCTATGGAAACACCATATATTTT
cdr3_aa: CASSYSTGSYGNTIYF

d_call: TRBD2
clone_size: .
j_call: TRBJ2-1
v_call: TRBV7-6
cdr3_nt: TGTGCCAGCAGCTTATGGGCTAGCGGGGGCTACGACAATGAGCAGTTCTTC
cdr3_aa: CASSLWASGGYDNEQFF

d_call: .
clone_size: once
j_call: TRBJ1-4
v_call: TRBV7-9
cdr3_nt: TGTGCCAGCAGCCCCCGGCGTGAGGGGATAAATGAAAAACTGTTTTTT
cdr3_aa: CASSPRREGINEKLFF

d_call: TRBD1
clone_size: few
j_call: TRBJ1-4
v_call: TRBV2
cdr3_nt: TGTGCCAGCAGTGCGGACAGGTTTAGGGAAAAACTGTTTTTT
cdr3_aa: CASSADRFREKLFF

d_call: TRBD2
clone_size: .
j_call: TRBJ2-7
v_call: TRBV5-4
cdr3_nt: TGTGCCAGCTCCACCGACGGGAGGGACTACGAGCAGTACTTC
cdr3_aa: CASSTDGRDYEQYF

d_call: TRBD2
clone_size: .
j_call: TRBJ2-7
v_call: TRBV6-6
cdr3_nt: TGTGCCAGCAGTGGGCTAGCGGGAGGACCCTACGAGCAGTACTTC
cdr3_aa: CASSGLAGGPYEQYF

d_call: .
clone_size: .
j_call: TRBJ2-7
v_call: TRBV6-5
cdr3_nt: TGTGCCAGCAGTATGACAGACACCTACGAGCAGTACTTC
cdr3_aa: CASSMTDTYEQYF

d_call: .
clone_size: .
j_call: TRBJ1-1
v_call: TRBV28
cdr3_nt: TGTGCCAGCAGTTTATCTGGGGGGGATCCCACTGAAGCTTTCTTT
cdr3_aa: CASSLSGGDPTEAFF

d_call: TRBD2
clone_size: .
j_call: TRBJ2-1
v_call: TRBV18
cdr3_nt: TGTGCCAGCTCACCAATTGCGGCTAGCGGGGGAGGCCATGAGCAGTTCTTC
cdr3_aa: CASSPIAASGGGHEQFF

d_call: .
clone_size: .
j_call: TRBJ1-1
v_call: TRBV7-9
cdr3_nt: TGTGCCAGCAGCTTATCCAGGGTTACTGAAGCTTTCTTT
cdr3_aa: CASSLSRVTEAFF

d_call: TRBD2
clone_size: .
j_call: TRBJ2-1
v_call: TRBV7-9
cdr3_nt: TGTGCCAGCAGCCCCAGAACTAGCGGGAGGGTCCATGAGCAGTTCTTC
cdr3_aa: CASSPRTSGRVHEQFF

d_call: TRBD2
clone_size: .
j_call: TRBJ2-7
v_call: TRBV2
cdr3_nt: TGTGCCAGCCTCCCACTAGCGGCCTCCTACGAGCAGTACTTC
cdr3_aa: CASLPLAASYEQYF

d_call: TRBD1
clone_size: .
j_call: TRBJ2-2
v_call: TRBV5-1
cdr3_nt: TGCGCCAGCAGCTTGGGACAGGGGTTGAACACCGGGGAGCTGTTTTTT
cdr3_aa: CASSLGQGLNTGELFF

d_call: TRBD1
clone_size: .
j_call: TRBJ1-5
v_call: TRBV28
cdr3_nt: TGTGCCAGCAGACGACAGGGTAGCAATCAGCCCCAGCATTTT
cdr3_aa: CASRRQGSNQPQHF

d_call: .
clone_size: .
j_call: TRBJ1-2
v_call: TRBV11-2
cdr3_nt: TGTGCCAGCAGCTTATCGGGTAGGAGCTTCAATGGCTACACCTTC
cdr3_aa: CASSLSGRSFNGYTF

d_call: TRBD1
clone_size: once
j_call: TRBJ1-2
v_call: TRBV19
cdr3_nt: TGTGCCAGTAGTCCCACAGGGGGGGCCGGCTATGGCTACACCTTC
cdr3_aa: CASSPTGGAGYGYTF

d_call: TRBD2
clone_size: few
j_call: TRBJ2-7
v_call: TRBV28
cdr3_nt: TGTGCCAGCAGTCCCGGTGGACTAGCGGGAGGTCGGTCCTACGAGCAGTACTTC
cdr3_aa: CASSPGGLAGGRSYEQYF

d_call: TRBD1
clone_size: .
j_call: TRBJ2-7
v_call: TRBV28
cdr3_nt: TGTGCCAGCAGTGGCCGTGACAGGGGCTACGAGCAGTACTTC
cdr3_aa: CASSGRDRGYEQYF

d_call: .
clone_size: .
j_call: TRBJ2-7
v_call: TRBV6-1
cdr3_nt: TGTGCCAGCAGGAAGCGGTTGGACGAACTTTACGAGCAGTACTTC
cdr3_aa: CASRKRLDELYEQYF

d_call: .
clone_size: .
j_call: TRBJ1-4
v_call: TRBV9
cdr3_nt: TGTGCCAGCAGCGCCGGGACACATACTAATGAAAAACTGTTTTTT
cdr3_aa: CASSAGTHTNEKLFF

d_call: .
clone_size: .
j_call: TRBJ2-1
v_call: TRBV27
cdr3_nt: TGTGCCAGCAGTTTATCGTTTCCCTACAATGAGCAGTTCTTC
cdr3_aa: CASSLSFPYNEQFF

d_call: TRBD1
clone_size: .
j_call: TRBJ2-1
v_call: TRBV10-2
cdr3_nt: TGCGCCAGCAGTGACCAGGGGGCATCCAATGAGCAGTTCTTC
cdr3_aa: CASSDQGASNEQFF

d_call: .
clone_size: few
j_call: TRBJ1-1
v_call: TRBV7-9
cdr3_nt: TGTGCCAGCAGAAGGACAGTCTACCCTGAAGCTTTCTTT
cdr3_aa: CASRRTVYPEAFF

d_call: .
clone_size: .
j_call: TRBJ1-2
v_call: TRBV20-1
cdr3_nt: TGCAGTGCCTCGAGGCCGGGAGGCTACACCTTC
cdr3_aa: CSASRPGGYTF

d_call: .
clone_size: .
j_call: TRBJ2-5
v_call: TRBV10-3
cdr3_nt: TGTGCCATCAGTGAGCCCCAGGGATGGGGGGAAGAGACCCAGTACTTC
cdr3_aa: CAISEPQGWGEETQYF

d_call: .
clone_size: .
j_call: TRBJ2-2
v_call: TRBV28
cdr3_nt: TGTGCCAGCAGTGTGCCAAAAGGGGGAATCGGGGAGCTGTTTTTT
cdr3_aa: CASSVPKGGIGELFF

d_call: .
clone_size: .
j_call: TRBJ2-7
v_call: TRBV28
cdr3_nt: TGTGCCAGCAGCAGAACAATTGAGCAGTACTTC
cdr3_aa: CASSRTIEQYF

d_call: TRBD2
clone_size: .
j_call: TRBJ2-7
v_call: TRBV9
cdr3_nt: TGTGCCAGCAGCCTCGGTAGGGCGGGAGGTATCTACGAGCAGTACTTC
cdr3_aa: CASSLGRAGGIYEQYF

d_call: .
clone_size: .
j_call: TRBJ2-7
v_call: TRBV29-1
cdr3_nt: TGCAGCGTGCGGGACCAGGGGTCTGAGCAGTACTTC
cdr3_aa: CSVRDQGSEQYF

d_call: TRBD2
clone_size: .
j_call: TRBJ2-1
v_call: TRBV7-2
cdr3_nt: TGTGCCAGCAGCTCAGACGGAGCGGGAGGTAGATACAATGAGCAGTTCTTC
cdr3_aa: CASSSDGAGGRYNEQFF

d_call: TRBD1
clone_size: .
j_call: TRBJ1-4
v_call: TRBV30
cdr3_nt: TGTGCCACCGGGACAGGGGTGACTAATGAAAAACTGTTTTTT
cdr3_aa: CATGTGVTNEKLFF

d_call: TRBD2
clone_size: few
j_call: TRBJ2-2
v_call: TRBV19
cdr3_nt: TGTGCCAGTCAAACCGGGACTAGAGGATCCCCCGGGGAGCTGTTTTTT
cdr3_aa: CASQTGTRGSPGELFF

d_call: TRBD2
clone_size: .
j_call: TRBJ2-2
v_call: TRBV29-1
cdr3_nt: TGCAGCGTTGAGGGGACTACCCACACCGGGGAGCTGTTTTTT
cdr3_aa: CSVEGTTHTGELFF

d_call: .
clone_size: .
j_call: TRBJ1-4
v_call: TRBV28
cdr3_nt: TGTGCCAGCAGTTTGCCGGGGGCGGGTGAAAAACTGTTTTTT
cdr3_aa: CASSLPGAGEKLFF

d_call: .
clone_size: .
j_call: TRBJ1-2
v_call: TRBV9
cdr3_nt: TGTGCCAGCAGCGCGGGTTACAGGGAAGGCTACACCTTC
cdr3_aa: CASSAGYREGYTF

d_call: .
clone_size: .
j_call: TRBJ1-3
v_call: TRBV5-1
cdr3_nt: TGCGCCAGCAGCTTGGTAGAGATAACCTCTGGAAACACCATATATTTT
cdr3_aa: CASSLVEITSGNTIYF

d_call: .
clone_size: .
j_call: TRBJ2-3
v_call: TRBV4-2
cdr3_nt: TGTGCCAGCAGCCAAGGAATAGAGGCCCCAGATACGCAGTATTTT
cdr3_aa: CASSQGIEAPDTQYF

d_call: TRBD1
clone_size: .
j_call: TRBJ2-7
v_call: TRBV7-8
cdr3_nt: TGTGCCAGCAGCCTCCACCGGGCCGGGACAGCCTACGAGCAGTACTTC
cdr3_aa: CASSLHRAGTAYEQYF

d_call: TRBD2
clone_size: .
j_call: TRBJ2-7
v_call: TRBV7-9
cdr3_nt: TGTGCCAGCAGCTTAGAGGGCGGGGGGAGCCGGTACGAGCAGTACTTC
cdr3_aa: CASSLEGGGSRYEQYF

d_call: TRBD1
clone_size: once
j_call: TRBJ2-3
v_call: TRBV9
cdr3_nt: TGTGCCAGCAGCGCTACTACAGGGGGCGGTGGAAATACGCAGTATTTT
cdr3_aa: CASSATTGGGGNTQYF

d_call: .
clone_size: .
j_call: TRBJ2-7
v_call: TRBV5-6
cdr3_nt: TGTGCCAGCAGCTTGGGAGCCAGTACTGTGCAGTACTTC
cdr3_aa: CASSLGASTVQYF

d_call: .
clone_size: .
j_call: TRBJ2-5
v_call: TRBV4-2
cdr3_nt: TGTGCCAGCAGCCAAGATCCACAGTCAGGTGGGGAGACCCAGTACTTC
cdr3_aa: CASSQDPQSGGETQYF